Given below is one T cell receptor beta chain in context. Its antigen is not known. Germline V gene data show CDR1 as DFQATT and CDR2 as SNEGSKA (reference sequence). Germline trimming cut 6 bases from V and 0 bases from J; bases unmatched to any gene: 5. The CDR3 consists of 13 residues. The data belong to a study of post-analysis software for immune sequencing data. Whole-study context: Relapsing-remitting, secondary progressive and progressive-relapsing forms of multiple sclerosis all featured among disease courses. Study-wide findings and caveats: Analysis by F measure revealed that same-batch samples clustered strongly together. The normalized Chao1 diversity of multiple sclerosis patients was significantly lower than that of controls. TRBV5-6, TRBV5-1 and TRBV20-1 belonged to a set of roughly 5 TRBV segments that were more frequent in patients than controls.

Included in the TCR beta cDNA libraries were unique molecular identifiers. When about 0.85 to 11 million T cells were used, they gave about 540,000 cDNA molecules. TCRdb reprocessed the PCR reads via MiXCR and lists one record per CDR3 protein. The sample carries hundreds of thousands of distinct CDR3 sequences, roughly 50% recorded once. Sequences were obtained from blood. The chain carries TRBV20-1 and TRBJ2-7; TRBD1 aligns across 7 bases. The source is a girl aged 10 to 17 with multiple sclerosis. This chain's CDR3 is CSAPGTDSYEQYF. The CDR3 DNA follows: TGCAGTGCCCCCGGGACAGACTCCTACGAGCAGTACTTC.